These T cell receptor beta chains were read from a single sample in a study of T cells after somatic rescue of genetic block. Sequenced by immunoSEQ multiplex PCR; TCRdb stores in-frame clones only, minus some. The table includes about 120,000 clones, around nine tenths detected once. The sequencing sample was made of peripheral blood mononuclear cells (PBMCs). The receptors come from a young woman. The CDR3 runs from the conserved cysteine through the conserved F or W. D genes are given only for firm matches. Rows give clone size only sometimes, using once, few, many, or a class for an expanded clone.

clone_size	cdr3_length	v_call	j_call	d_call	cdr3_nt	cdr3_aa
NA	12	TRBV19	TRBJ1-2	NA	TGTGCCAGTAGTATCGGGGGGAATGGCTACACCTTC	CASSIGGNGYTF
NA	17	TRBV4-2	TRBJ2-5	TRBD2	TGTGCCAGCAGCCAAGAGGGGACTAGGTCAGGTCAAGAGACCCAGTACTTC	CASSQEGTRSGQETQYF
NA	13	TRBV7-8	TRBJ1-1	NA	TGTGCCAGCAGCCCCGACAGGCCCTCTGAAGCTTTCTTT	CASSPDRPSEAFF
NA	16	TRBV11-1	TRBJ2-7	TRBD2	TGTGCCAGCAGCTTATCCCCGACTAGCGGCAACTACGAGCAGTACTTC	CASSLSPTSGNYEQYF
NA	14	TRBV30	TRBJ1-1	NA	TGTGCCTGGAGTGTACGAGGGCGGGGGACTGAAGCTTTCTTT	CAWSVRGRGTEAFF
NA	17	TRBV10-3	TRBJ2-5	TRBD2	TGTGCCATCAGTGCTTCTTCACTAGCGGGGGGGCCTGCGACCCAGTACTTC	CAISASSLAGGPATQYF
NA	13	TRBV27	TRBJ2-7	NA	TGTGCCAGCAGTTTGGCCCGGCTCGGGGAGCAGTACTTC	CASSLARLGEQYF
NA	13	TRBV10-3	TRBJ1-4	NA	TGTGCCATCAGGCAGGAGGGTGATGAAAAACTGTTTTTT	CAIRQEGDEKLFF
NA	14	TRBV9	TRBJ1-2	NA	TGTGCCAGCAGCGTGAGTCAAGGGGGCTATGGCTACACCTTC	CASSVSQGGYGYTF
NA	14	TRBV19	TRBJ1-3	NA	TGTGCCAGTAGTGAGGACGACTCTGGAAACACCATATATTTT	CASSEDDSGNTIYF
NA	13	TRBV19	TRBJ2-7	NA	TGTGCCAGTAGTGCGGGGGCAGGGTACGAGCAGTACTTC	CASSAGAGYEQYF
NA	15	TRBV7-9	TRBJ1-2	TRBD1	TGTGCCAGCAGCCCCGACAGGGGGGATCTCTATGGCTACACCTTC	CASSPDRGDLYGYTF
NA	15	TRBV4-1	TRBJ1-1	NA	TGCGCCAGCAGCCAATTCGCGGGCGCGAACACTGAAGCTTTCTTT	CASSQFAGANTEAFF
NA	14	TRBV2	TRBJ2-1	NA	TGTGCCAGCAGTGAGGTAATCTCCTACAATGAGCAGTTCTTC	CASSEVISYNEQFF
NA	14	TRBV5-1	TRBJ2-5	NA	TGCGCCAGCAGCTTGAGCGGCCCTCAAGAGACCCAGTACTTC	CASSLSGPQETQYF
NA	15	TRBV6-5	TRBJ2-2	TRBD2	TGTGCCAGCAGTCTAGCGGGGGGGCCAACCGGGGAGCTGTTTTTT	CASSLAGGPTGELFF
NA	16	TRBV27	TRBJ1-4	NA	TGTGCCAGCAGTCTGATTCCGGGGAACCATAATGAAAAACTGTTTTTT	CASSLIPGNHNEKLFF
NA	12	TRBV29-1	TRBJ1-4	NA	TGCAGCGTTGGGGGGATCGGTGAAAAACTGTTTTTT	CSVGGIGEKLFF
NA	11	TRBV7-9	TRBJ1-2	NA	TGTGCCAGCAGCCGGGACTATGGCTACACCTTC	CASSRDYGYTF
NA	17	TRBV7-3	TRBJ2-1	TRBD2	TGTGCCAGCAGCCCCTTACTGACCGGGAGGACCTACAATGAGCAGTTCTTC	CASSPLLTGRTYNEQFF
NA	15	TRBV5-1	TRBJ1-5	NA	TGCGCCAGCAGCCCCTGGGGGGATAGCAATCAGCCCCAGCATTTT	CASSPWGDSNQPQHF
NA	15	TRBV11-2	TRBJ2-1	NA	TGTGCCAGCAGCTTAAGGCCGAGGGATTACAATGAGCAGTTCTTC	CASSLRPRDYNEQFF
NA	16	TRBV5-1	TRBJ1-3	TRBD1	TGCGCCAGCAGCGTGACAGGGCTAACCCCTGGAAACACCATATATTTT	CASSVTGLTPGNTIYF
once	14	TRBV7-9	TRBJ1-1	NA	TGTGCCAGCAGCTTAGAGGAGGGCCCCACTGAAGCTTTCTTT	CASSLEEGPTEAFF
NA	16	TRBV27	TRBJ2-5	TRBD1	TGTGCCAGCAGTTTATTAGGTTTGACAGGGGAAGAGACCCAGTACTTC	CASSLLGLTGEETQYF
once	12	TRBV18	TRBJ2-7	NA	TGTGCCAGCTCACCATCCCAGCGGGAGCAGTACTTC	CASSPSQREQYF
NA	16	TRBV21-1	TRBJ1-2	NA	TGTGCCAGCAGCGGGTCAGGGGGAGGTTCAGGTAGTGGCTACACCTTC	CASSGSGGGSGSGYTF
NA	15	TRBV4-3	TRBJ2-5	TRBD2	TGCGCCAGCAGCCAAGGGTTCGGGGGGGCTGAGACCCAGTACTTC	CASSQGFGGAETQYF
NA	11	TRBV30	TRBJ1-1	NA	TGTGCCTGGAGGGTGGGGACTGAAGCTTTCTTT	CAWRVGTEAFF